Listed below are T cell receptor beta chains from one sample, sequenced in a study of early T cells in non-severe SARS-CoV-2 infection. TCRdb used MiXCR to reprocess the 5' RACE reads, holding one entry per CDR3 protein. This table has 40,000 to 50,000 distinct CDR3 sequences, about 5.2% appearing once. Sequenced material: whole blood, taken at baseline. All receptors derive from an adult who was a healthcare worker with PCR-confirmed SARS-CoV-2 infection or an uninfected control (not recorded which). Both conserved end residues are part of each CDR3. The D gene is left open where the match is weak. Clone size is given for some rows only: seen once, a few or many times, or a class if the clone is expanded.

V gene	J gene	D gene	clone size	CDR3 protein	CDR3 DNA
TRBV20-1	TRBJ1-1	TRBD1	many	CSASNRGTEAFF	TGCAGTGCTAGTAACAGGGGGACTGAAGCTTTCTTT
TRBV7-3	TRBJ2-1	TRBD2	many	CASSPGGYNEQFF	TGTGCCAGCAGCCCCGGGGGGTACAATGAGCAGTTCTTC
TRBV5-1	TRBJ2-1	NA	medium-sized	CASSEAASSYNEQFF	TGCGCCAGCAGTGAAGCCGCGAGCTCCTACAATGAGCAGTTCTTC
TRBV29-1	TRBJ2-5	NA	many	CSVQEQETQYF	TGCAGCGTTCAGGAGCAAGAGACCCAGTACTTC
TRBV20-1	TRBJ2-7	NA	many	CSARGTPAYEQYF	TGCAGTGCTAGAGGGACACCGGCCTACGAGCAGTACTTC
TRBV18	TRBJ2-1	NA	NA	CASSPTKRVDEQFF	TGTGCCAGCTCACCGACTAAGAGGGTCGATGAGCAGTTCTTC
TRBV5-4	TRBJ1-1	TRBD1	few	CASSSSRTGMNTEAFF	TGTGCCAGCAGCTCGTCAAGGACAGGGATGAACACTGAAGCTTTCTTT
TRBV3-1	TRBJ2-7	NA	many	CASSQDLLAAQEGQYF	TGTGCCAGCAGCCAAGATCTTCTAGCCGCCCAGGAGGGGCAGTACTTC
TRBV7-3	TRBJ2-1	TRBD2	many	CASSPSGSSYNEQFF	TGTGCCAGCAGCCCCAGCGGGAGCTCCTACAATGAGCAGTTCTTC
TRBV4-1	TRBJ2-7	NA	many	CASSRGAGVDEQYF	TGCGCCAGCAGCCGGGGGGCGGGAGTGGACGAGCAGTACTTC
TRBV4-2	TRBJ2-4	NA	few	CASSPDVTGYEVAKNIQYF	TGTGCCAGCAGCCCTGACGTGACCGGATATGAGGTAGCCAAAAACATTCAGTACTTC
TRBV29-1	TRBJ2-7	TRBD1	few	CSVLTGVGEQYF	TGCAGCGTTCTTACAGGGGTAGGCGAGCAGTACTTC
TRBV5-1	TRBJ1-3	NA	NA	CASSLDPSGNTIYF	TGCGCCAGCAGCTTGGACCCCTCTGGAAACACCATATATTTT
TRBV10-1	TRBJ2-2	NA	few	CASRLHTGELFF	TGCGCCAGTAGGCTTCACACCGGGGAGCTGTTTTTT
TRBV11-1	TRBJ2-2	NA	many	CASSSDGVKTGELFF	TGTGCCAGCAGCTCGGACGGTGTTAAGACCGGGGAGCTGTTTTTT
TRBV24-1	TRBJ2-2	TRBD1	few	CATSDLKGQGNTGELFF	TGTGCCACCAGTGATTTGAAGGGACAGGGAAACACCGGGGAGCTGTTTTTT